Listed here are 8 T cell receptor beta chains from one sample, sequenced in a study of CXCR3-negative and CXCR3-positive naive CD8 T cells. The libraries of TRB cDNA were prepared using 5' RACE with UMI labels. TCRdb reworked the 5' RACE reads into one entry per CDR3 protein, no DNA. The sample includes over 100,000 distinct CDR3 sequences. The sequenced sample consisted of naive CXCR3- CD8+ T cells from blood. Specified subset: CD45RO-CCR7+CD27+CD95- naive CD8+ T cells lacking CXCR3 (TNR3-). The receptors were sampled from a human donor in good health. Some clones in this sample may be carry-over from other donors' samples.

The chain couples TRBV3-1 to TRBJ2-1; with no DNA, the TCRdb D assignment of TRBD1 cannot be verified. CDR1 is LGHDT, CDR2 YNNKEL, per germline (reference sequence). The CDR3 totals 18 residues. The CDR3 is CASSQEYRASSSYNEQFF.

The chain employs TRBV11-2 and TRBJ2-3. CDR3 length equals 14 residues. Germline V gene lookup returns CDR1 SGHAT and CDR2 FQNNGV. The CDR3 sequence: CASSFGPYTDTQYF. Together with reference TRBV11-2 and TRBJ2-3, the CDR3 gives the full variable domain: EAGVAQSPRYKIIEKRQSVAFWCNPISGHATLYWYQQILGQGPKLLIQFQNNGVVDDSQLPKDRFSAERLKGVDSTLKIQPAKLEDSAVYLCASSFGPYTDTQYFGPGTRLTVL.

The rearrangement links TRBV4-1 to TRBJ1-1. Per germline, CDR1 MGHRA and CDR2 YSYEKL. The CDR3 totals 13 residues. The CDR3 sequence: CASSQSRNTEAFF.

The V gene is TRBV28, the J gene TRBJ2-7; TCRdb outputs TRBD1, but without DNA this stays unchecked. This CDR3 region has 13 residues. CDR1 is MDHEN, CDR2 SYDVKM, per germline. Here the CDR3 reads CASTDRGGYEQYF.

V is TRBV29-1 and J is TRBJ2-5; TCRdb gives TRBD2 as the D gene, but with no DNA this cannot be confirmed. Germline CDR1 SQVTM, CDR2 ANQGSEA. The CDR3 length is 20 residues. The chain's CDR3 is CSVDSYGLTGTSGVKETQYF. Full variable domain (remainder filled in from reference TRBV29-1 and TRBJ2-5): SAVISQKPSRDICQRGTSLTIQCQVDSQVTMMFWYRQQPGQSLTLIATANQGSEATYESGFVIDKFPISRPNLTFSTLTVSNMSPEDSSIYLCSVDSYGLTGTSGVKETQYFGPGTRLLVL.

This sequence joins TRBV12-3 or TRBV12-4 and TRBJ2-1; TCRdb lists TRBD2, though no DNA is available to test this call. The CDR3 length is 14 residues. The CDR3 region is CASSTPLAADEQFF.

The rearrangement uses TRBV12-3 or TRBV12-4 and TRBJ2-1; as DNA is missing, the TRBD2 call by TCRdb cannot be tested. The length of the CDR3 is 16 residues. The CDR3 region is CASSEEGLTFYNERFF.

This rearrangement joins TRBV4-1 to TRBJ2-7; TCRdb outputs TRBD1, but without DNA this stays unchecked. The CDR3 runs to 14 residues. Germline-derived CDR1 and CDR2 are MGHRA and YSYEKL. CDR3 sequence reads: CASSHAGQSYEQYF.